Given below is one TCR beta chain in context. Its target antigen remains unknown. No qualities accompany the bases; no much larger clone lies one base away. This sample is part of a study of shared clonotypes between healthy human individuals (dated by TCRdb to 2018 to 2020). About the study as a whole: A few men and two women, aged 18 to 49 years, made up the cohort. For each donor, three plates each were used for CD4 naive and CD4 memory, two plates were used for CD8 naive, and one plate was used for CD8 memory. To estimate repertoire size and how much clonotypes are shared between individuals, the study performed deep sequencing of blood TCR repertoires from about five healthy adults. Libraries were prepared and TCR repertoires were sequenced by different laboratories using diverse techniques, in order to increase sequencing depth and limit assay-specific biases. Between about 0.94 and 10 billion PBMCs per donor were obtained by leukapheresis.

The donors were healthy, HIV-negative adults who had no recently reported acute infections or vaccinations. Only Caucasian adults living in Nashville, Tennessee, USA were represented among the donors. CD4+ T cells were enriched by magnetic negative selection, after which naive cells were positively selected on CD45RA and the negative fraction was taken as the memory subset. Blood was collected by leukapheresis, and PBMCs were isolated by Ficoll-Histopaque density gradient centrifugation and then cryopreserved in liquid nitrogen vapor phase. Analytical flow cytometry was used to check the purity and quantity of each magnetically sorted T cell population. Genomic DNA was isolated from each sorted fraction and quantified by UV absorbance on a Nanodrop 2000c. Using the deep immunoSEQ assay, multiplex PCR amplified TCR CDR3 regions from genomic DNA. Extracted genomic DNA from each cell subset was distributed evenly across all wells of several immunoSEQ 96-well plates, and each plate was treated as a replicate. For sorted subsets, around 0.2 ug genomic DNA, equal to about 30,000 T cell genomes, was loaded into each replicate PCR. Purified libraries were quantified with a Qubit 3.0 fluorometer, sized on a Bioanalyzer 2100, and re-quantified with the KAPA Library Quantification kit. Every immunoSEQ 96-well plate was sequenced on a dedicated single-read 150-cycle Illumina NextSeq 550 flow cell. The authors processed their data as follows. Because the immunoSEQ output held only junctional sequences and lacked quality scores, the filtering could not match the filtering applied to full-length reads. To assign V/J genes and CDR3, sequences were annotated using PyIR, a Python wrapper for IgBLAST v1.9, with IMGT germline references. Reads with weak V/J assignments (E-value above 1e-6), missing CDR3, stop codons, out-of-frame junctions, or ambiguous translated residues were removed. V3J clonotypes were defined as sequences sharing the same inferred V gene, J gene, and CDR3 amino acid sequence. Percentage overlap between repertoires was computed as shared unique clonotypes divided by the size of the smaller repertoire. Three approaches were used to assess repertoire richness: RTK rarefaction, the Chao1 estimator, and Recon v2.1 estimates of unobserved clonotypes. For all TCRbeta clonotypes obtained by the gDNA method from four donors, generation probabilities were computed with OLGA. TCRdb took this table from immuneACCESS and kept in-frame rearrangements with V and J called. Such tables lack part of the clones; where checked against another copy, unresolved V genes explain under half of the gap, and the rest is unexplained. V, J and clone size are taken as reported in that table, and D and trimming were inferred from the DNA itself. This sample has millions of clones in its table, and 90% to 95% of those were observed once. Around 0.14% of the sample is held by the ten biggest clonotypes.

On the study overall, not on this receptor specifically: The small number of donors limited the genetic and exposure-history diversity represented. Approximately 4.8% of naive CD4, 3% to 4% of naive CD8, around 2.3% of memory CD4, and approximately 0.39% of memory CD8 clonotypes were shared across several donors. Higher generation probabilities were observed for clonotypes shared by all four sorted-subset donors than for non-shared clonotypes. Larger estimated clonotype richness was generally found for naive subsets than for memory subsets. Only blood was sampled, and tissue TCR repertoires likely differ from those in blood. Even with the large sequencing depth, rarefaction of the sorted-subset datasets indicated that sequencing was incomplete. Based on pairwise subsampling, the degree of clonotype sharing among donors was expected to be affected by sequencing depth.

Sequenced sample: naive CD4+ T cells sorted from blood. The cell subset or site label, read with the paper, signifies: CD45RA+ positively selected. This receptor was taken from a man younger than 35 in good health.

In nucleotides, the sequence is TGTGCCAGCAGTCAAAGGGATGGCCTTCTATACGAGCAGTACTTC. Its amino acids are CASSQRDGLLYEQYF. The rearrangement joined TRBV11-2 to TRBJ2-7; there is no confident call for the D gene. V is shortened by 6 bases, J by 4 bases, and the region joining them spans 19 bases. The germline V gene encodes CDR1 SGHAT and CDR2 FQNNGV. Inclusive of the bounding cysteine and phenylalanine, the CDR3 is 15 residues long. Just CDR3 DNA is preserved here, 45 bases in frame from base 1.